The text below deals with one TCR beta chain. Its antigen is currently unknown. A sample-barcoded 5' primer and a J-beta primer mix were used in a second PCR of roughly 7 to 11 cycles. Each CDR3 protein gets one entry after TCRdb re-called the 5' RACE reads with MiXCR. The sample includes about 780,000 distinct CDR3 sequences, less than 60% seen only once; the top ten take 15% to 20%. These data belong to a study of blood T cells in healthy people across ages. Overall study findings and caveats: Diversity estimates from one million T cells were considered underestimates. Per million T cells, TCR beta diversity dropped about linearly as age rose.

The sequence came from a man older than 75 in good health. Sequenced material: blood.

CDR3: CASSLVRDRGQDNDGYTF. CDR3 coding DNA: TGCGCCAGCAGCTTGGTCCGGGACAGGGGGCAGGATAATGATGGCTACACCTTC. The gene calls are TRBV5-1 and TRBJ1-2; TRBD1 matches at 12 bases. The germline CDR1 and CDR2 sequences are SGHRS and YFSETQ. This CDR3 is 18 amino acids long. Trimming cost V 0 bases and J 6 bases; bases outside gene matches: 12.